This TCR beta chain was sequenced in a study of early T cells in non-severe SARS-CoV-2 infection. Overall study context: The authors sequenced bulk RNA from unsorted whole blood, leaving chains unpaired.

The CDR3 is 12 amino acids. V lost 4 bases to trimming and J lost 2 bases, with 8 bases between them. Germline V gene lookup returns CDR1 SQVTM and CDR2 ANQGSEA. TCRdb reprocessed the 5' RACE reads via MiXCR and lists one record per CDR3 protein. The sample has about 99,000 distinct CDR3 sequences; approximately 17% are singletons. V and J are TRBV29-1 and TRBJ1-2; D remains unclear. Sample: whole blood. The sequence was obtained from an adult who was a healthcare worker with PCR-confirmed SARS-CoV-2 infection or an uninfected control (not recorded which). The CDR3 region has the DNA TGCAGCGTTGTGTTCAGCAACTATGGCTACACCTTC. It specifies CSVVFSNYGYTF.